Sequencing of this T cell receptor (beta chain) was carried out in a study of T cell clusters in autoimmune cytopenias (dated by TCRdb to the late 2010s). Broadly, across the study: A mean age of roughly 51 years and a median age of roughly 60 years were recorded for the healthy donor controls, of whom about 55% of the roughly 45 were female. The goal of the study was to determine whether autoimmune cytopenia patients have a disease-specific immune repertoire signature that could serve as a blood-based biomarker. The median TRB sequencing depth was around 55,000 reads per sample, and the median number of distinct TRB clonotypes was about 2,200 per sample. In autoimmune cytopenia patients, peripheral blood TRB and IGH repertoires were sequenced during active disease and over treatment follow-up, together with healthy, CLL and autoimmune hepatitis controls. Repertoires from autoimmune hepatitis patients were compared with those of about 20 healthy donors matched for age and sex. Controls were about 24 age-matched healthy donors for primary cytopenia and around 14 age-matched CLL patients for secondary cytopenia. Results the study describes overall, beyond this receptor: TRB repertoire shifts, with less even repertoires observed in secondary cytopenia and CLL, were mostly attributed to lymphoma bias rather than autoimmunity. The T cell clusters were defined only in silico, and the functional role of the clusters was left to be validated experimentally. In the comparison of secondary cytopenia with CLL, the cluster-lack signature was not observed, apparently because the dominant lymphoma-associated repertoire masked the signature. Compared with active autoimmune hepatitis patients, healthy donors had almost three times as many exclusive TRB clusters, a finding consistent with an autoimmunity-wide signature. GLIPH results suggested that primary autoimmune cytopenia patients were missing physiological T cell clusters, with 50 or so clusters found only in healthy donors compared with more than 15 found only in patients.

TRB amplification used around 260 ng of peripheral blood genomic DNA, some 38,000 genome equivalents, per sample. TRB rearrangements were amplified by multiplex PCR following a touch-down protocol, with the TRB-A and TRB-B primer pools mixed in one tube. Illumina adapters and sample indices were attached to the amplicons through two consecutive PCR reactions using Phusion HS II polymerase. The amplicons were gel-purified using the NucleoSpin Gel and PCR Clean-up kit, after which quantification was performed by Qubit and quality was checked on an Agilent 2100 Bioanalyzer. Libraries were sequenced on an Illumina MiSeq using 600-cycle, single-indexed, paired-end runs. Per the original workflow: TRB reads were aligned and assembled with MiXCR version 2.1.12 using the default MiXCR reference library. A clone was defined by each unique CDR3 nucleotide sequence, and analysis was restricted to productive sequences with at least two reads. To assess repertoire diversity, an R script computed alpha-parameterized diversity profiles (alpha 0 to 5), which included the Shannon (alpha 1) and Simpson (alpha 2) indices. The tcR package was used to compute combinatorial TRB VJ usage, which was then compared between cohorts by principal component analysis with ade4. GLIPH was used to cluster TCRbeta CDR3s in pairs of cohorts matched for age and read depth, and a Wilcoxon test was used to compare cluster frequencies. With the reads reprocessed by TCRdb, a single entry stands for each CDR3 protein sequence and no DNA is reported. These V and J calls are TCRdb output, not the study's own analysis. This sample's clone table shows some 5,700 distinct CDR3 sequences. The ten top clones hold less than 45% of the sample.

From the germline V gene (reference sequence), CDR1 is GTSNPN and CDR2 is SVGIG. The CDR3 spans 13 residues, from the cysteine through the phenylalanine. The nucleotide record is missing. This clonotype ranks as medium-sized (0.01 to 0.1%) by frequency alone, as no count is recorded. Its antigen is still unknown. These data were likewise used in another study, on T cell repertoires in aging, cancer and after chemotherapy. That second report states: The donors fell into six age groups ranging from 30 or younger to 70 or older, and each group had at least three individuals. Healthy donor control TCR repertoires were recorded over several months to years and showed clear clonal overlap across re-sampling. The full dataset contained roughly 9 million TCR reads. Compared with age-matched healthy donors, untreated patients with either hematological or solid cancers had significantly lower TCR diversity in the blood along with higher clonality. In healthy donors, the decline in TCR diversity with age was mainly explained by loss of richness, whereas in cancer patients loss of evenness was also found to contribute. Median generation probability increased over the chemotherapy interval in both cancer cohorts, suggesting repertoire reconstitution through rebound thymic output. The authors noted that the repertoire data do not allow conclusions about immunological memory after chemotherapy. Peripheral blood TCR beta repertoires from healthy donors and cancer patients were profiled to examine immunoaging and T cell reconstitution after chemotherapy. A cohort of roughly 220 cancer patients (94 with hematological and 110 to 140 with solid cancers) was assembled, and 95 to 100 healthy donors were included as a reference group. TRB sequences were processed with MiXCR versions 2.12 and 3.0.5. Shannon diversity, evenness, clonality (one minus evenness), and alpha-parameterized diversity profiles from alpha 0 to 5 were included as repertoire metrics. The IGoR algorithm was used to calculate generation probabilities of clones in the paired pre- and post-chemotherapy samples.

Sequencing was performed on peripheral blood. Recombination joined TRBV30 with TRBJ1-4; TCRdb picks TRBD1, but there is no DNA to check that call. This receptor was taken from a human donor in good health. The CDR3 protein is CAWSWQMGGELFF. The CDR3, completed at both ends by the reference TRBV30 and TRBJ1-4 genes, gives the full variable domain SQTIHQWPATLVQPVGSPLSLECTVEGTSNPNLYWYRQAAGRGLQLLFYSVGIGQISSEVPQNLSASRPQDRQFILSSKKLLLSDSGFYLCAWSWQMGGELFFGSGTQLSVL.